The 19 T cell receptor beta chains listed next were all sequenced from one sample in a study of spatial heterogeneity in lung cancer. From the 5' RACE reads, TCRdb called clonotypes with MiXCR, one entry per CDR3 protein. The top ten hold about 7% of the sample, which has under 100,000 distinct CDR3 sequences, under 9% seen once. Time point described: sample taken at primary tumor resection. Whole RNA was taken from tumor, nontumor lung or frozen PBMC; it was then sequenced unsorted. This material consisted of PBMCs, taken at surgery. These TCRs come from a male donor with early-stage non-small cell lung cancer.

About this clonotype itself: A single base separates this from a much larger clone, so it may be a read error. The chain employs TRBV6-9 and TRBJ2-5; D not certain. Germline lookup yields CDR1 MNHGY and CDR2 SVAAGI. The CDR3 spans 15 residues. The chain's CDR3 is CASRIPDRPCKTQHF. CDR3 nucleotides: TGTGCCAGCAGAATCCCTGACCGCCCGTGCAAGACCCAGCACTTC.

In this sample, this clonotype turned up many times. The CDR3 DNA is TGTGCCAGCAGCCGTCCCGGGACAATGAACACTGAAGCTTTCTTT. Translated, it gives CASSRPGTMNTEAFF. The chain is built from TRBV7-9 and TRBJ1-1; a weak D match, TRBD1 (6 bases). The germline V gene encodes CDR1 SEHNR and CDR2 FQNEAQ (reference sequence). The CDR3 extends over 15 amino acids. V was shortened by 5 bases and J by 0 bases, with 13 bases between the two germline ends.

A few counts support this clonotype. CDR3 amino acids: CASPRTGTNFYEQYF. Here the CDR3 DNA reads TGTGCCAGCCCCCGGACAGGGACCAACTTCTACGAGCAGTACTTC. The chain couples TRBV7-2 to TRBJ2-7, with 8 bases lining up with TRBD1. The germline V gene encodes CDR1 SGHTA and CDR2 FQGNSA. Trimming cost V 8 bases and J 3 bases; bases outside gene matches: 12. This CDR3 is built from 15 residues.

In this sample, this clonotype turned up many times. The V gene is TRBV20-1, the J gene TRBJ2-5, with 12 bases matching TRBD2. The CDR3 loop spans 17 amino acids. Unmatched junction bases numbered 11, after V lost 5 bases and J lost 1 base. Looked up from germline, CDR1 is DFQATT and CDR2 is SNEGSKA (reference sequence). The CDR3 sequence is CSAYRLAGAIRQETQYF. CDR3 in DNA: TGCAGTGCTTACCGACTAGCGGGGGCCATCCGCCAAGAGACCCAGTACTTC.

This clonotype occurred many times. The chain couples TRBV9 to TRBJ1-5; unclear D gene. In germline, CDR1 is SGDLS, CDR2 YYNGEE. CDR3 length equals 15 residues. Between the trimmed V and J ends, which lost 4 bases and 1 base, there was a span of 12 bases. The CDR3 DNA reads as TGTGCCAGCAGCCCCGGTCCACGGAGCAATCAGCCCCAGCATTTT. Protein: CASSPGPRSNQPQHF.

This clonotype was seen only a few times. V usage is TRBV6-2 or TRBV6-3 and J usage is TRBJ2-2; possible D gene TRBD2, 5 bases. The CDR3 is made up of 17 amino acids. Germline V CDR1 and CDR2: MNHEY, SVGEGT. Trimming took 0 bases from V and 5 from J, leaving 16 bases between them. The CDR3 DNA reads TGTGCCAGCAGTTACTCGAAGGAGGACCTGACTACCGGGGAGCTGTTTTTT. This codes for CASSYSKEDLTTGELFF.

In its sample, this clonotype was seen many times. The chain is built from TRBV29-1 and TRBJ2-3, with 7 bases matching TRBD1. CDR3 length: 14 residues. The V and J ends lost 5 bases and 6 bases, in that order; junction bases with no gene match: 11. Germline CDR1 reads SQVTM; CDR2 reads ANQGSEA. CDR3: CSVRQGTSSDTQYF. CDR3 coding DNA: TGCAGCGTTCGACAGGGAACATCATCCGATACGCAGTATTTT.

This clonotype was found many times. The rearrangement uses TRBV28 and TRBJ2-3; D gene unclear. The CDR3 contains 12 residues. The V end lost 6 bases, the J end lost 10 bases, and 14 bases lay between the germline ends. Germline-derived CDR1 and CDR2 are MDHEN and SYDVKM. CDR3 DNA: TGTGCCAGCAGCCCCGTTGGATGGCCGCAGTATTTT. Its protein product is CASSPVGWPQYF.

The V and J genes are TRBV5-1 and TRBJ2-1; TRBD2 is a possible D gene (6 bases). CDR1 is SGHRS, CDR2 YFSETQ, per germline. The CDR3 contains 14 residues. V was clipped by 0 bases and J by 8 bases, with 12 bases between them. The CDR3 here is CASSLGLVFDEQFF. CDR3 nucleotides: TGCGCCAGCAGCTTGGGACTAGTATTCGATGAGCAGTTCTTC.

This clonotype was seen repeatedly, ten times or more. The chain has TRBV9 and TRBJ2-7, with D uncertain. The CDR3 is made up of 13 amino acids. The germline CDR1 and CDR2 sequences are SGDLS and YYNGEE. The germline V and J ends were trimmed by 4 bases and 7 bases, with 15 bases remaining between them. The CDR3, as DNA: TGTGCCAGCAGCCACGGTGGGAATTGGGAGCAGTACTTC. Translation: CASSHGGNWEQYF. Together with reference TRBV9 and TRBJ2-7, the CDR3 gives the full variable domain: DSGVTQTPKHLITATGQRVTLRCSPRSGDLSVYWYQQSLDQGLQFLIQYYNGEERAKGNILERFSAQQFPDLHSELNLSSLELGDSALYFCASSHGGNWEQYFGPGTRLTVT.

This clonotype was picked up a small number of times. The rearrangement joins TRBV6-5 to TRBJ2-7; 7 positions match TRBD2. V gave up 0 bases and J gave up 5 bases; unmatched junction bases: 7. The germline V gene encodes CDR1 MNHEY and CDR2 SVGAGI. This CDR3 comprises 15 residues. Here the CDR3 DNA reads TGTGCCAGCAGTTACTCGAGCGGGGTAACGAACGAGCAGTACTTC. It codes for CASSYSSGVTNEQYF.

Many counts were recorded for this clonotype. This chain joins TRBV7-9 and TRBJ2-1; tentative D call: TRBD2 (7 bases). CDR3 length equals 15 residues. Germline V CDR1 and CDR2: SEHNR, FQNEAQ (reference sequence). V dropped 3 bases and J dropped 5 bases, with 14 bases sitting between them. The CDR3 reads CASSFRGGANNEQFF. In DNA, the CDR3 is TGTGCCAGCAGCTTTCGAGGGGGGGCGAACAATGAGCAGTTCTTC.

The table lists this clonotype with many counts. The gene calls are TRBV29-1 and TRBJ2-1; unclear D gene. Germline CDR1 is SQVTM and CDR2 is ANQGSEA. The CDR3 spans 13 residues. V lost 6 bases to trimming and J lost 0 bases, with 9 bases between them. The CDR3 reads CSVGGGSYNEQFF. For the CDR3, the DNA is TGCAGCGTGGGTGGCGGCTCCTACAATGAGCAGTTCTTC.

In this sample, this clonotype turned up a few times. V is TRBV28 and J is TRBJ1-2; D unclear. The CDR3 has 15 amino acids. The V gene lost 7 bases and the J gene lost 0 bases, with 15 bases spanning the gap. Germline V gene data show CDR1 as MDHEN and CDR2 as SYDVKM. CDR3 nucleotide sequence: TGTGCCAGCAACCAACCACGGGGAGCTAACTATGGCTACACCTTC. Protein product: CASNQPRGANYGYTF.

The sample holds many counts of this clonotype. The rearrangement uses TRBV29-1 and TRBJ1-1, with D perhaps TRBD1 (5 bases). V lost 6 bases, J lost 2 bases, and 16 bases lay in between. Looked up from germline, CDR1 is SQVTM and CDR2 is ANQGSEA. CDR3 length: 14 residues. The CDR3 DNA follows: TGCAGCGTCCAGAGGGGCGCAGGAAACACTGAAGCTTTCTTT. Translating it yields CSVQRGAGNTEAFF.

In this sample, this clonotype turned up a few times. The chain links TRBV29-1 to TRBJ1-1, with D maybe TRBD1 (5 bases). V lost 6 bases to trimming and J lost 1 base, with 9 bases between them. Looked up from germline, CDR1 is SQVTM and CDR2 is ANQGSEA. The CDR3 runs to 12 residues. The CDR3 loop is CSVGRANTEAFF. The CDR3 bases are TGCAGCGTGGGACGGGCGAACACTGAAGCTTTCTTT.

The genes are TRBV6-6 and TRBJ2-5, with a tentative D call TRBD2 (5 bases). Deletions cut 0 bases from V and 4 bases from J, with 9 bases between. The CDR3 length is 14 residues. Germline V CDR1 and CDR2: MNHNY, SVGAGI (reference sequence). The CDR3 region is CASSYSMAGETQYF. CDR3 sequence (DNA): TGTGCCAGCAGTTACTCGATGGCGGGAGAGACCCAGTACTTC.

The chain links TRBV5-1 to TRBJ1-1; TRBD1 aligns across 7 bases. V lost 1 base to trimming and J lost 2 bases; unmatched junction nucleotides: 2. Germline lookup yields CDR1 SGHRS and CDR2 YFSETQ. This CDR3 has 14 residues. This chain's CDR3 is CASSLRTGNTEAFF. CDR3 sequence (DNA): TGCGCCAGCAGCTTGAGGACAGGAAACACTGAAGCTTTCTTT.

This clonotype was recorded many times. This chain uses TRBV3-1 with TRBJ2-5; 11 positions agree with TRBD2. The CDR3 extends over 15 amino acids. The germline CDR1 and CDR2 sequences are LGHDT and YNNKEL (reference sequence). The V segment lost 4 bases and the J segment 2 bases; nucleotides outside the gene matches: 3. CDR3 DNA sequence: TGTGCCAGCAGCCGGACTAGCGGGCAACAAGAGACCCAGTACTTC. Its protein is CASSRTSGQQETQYF.